This T cell receptor beta chain was captured by sequencing in a study of beta chain features in type 1 diabetes (dated by TCRdb to 2016 to 2018). Regarding the study in general: Mean age, gender distribution, total cell number and subset yield did not differ between patients and healthy donors. Naive and central memory subsets were obtained from all 30 or so donors, but regulatory and stem cell-like memory subsets were isolated from only 8 patients and roughly 8 healthy donors. A total of about 110,000,000 sorted cells were examined across all samples, and a strong correlation was observed between cell number per subset and RNA yield. In the study, recently diagnosed type 1 diabetes patients and matched healthy donors were compared on the TCRB repertoires of their sorted circulating CD4+ T cell subsets. Overall results and qualifications from the work: A moderate but significant shortening of TCRB CDR3 length was observed in type 1 diabetes patients in all four CD4+ subsets. PCR may preferentially amplify shorter templates, but because patient and control samples were amplified and corrected together, any resulting skew would affect both groups equally. Because cDNA was sequenced instead of genomic DNA, activated cells with high expression could be over-represented, although the groups did not differ in activation or CD3 levels. Naive, central memory and regulatory TCRB repertoires appeared more similar among patients than among healthy donors. Because the HLA sub-analyses included only small numbers of individuals, any influence of HLA type on TCRB rearrangement was left unresolved. At VDJ recombination sites, type 1 diabetes patients had fewer insertions and more deleted nucleotides, which implies abnormalities in thymic rearrangement.

As to this clone: The clone's antigen remains unknown. One base away there is no much larger clone; base qualities are not given.

The entire isolated RNA was reverse transcribed using the High Capacity cDNA Reverse Transcription Kit, and thus expressed TCRB transcripts were sequenced. Deep immunoSEQ sequencing was performed on naive, central memory and regulatory T cell samples, with an average of around 3.4 million total reads per sample. Sorted cells were lysed in RLT buffer, and RNA was extracted using DNase-treated RNeasy Micro or Mini kits according to cell number. Each cell subset was processed on its own to prevent cross-contamination, while patient and healthy donor samples were processed together. The immunoSEQ multiplex PCR was used to amplify TCRB sequences from cDNA, yielding 87-bp fragments that span the CDR3 region. Amplicons were sequenced on the Illumina HiSeq platform. The paper's data handling went like this. Synthetic template baselines were used to correct PCR bias computationally, reads within Hamming distance 2 were collapsed together, and singletons that could not be merged were discarded. Reads were aligned to IMGT to assign V, D and J genes, CDR3 length, and insertions or deletions at six rearrangement sites. Clonotype counts were normalized to sorted cell number within each subset before computing true diversity and Gini coefficients with the tcR R package. Repertoire sharing was quantified using the overlap coefficient calculated on TCRB nucleotide sequences. TCRdb took over this immuneACCESS table, retaining in-frame rearrangements with V and J assigned. Such tables are incomplete; in checked studies, under half of the missing clones stem from an unresolved V gene, and the remainder is unexplained. V and J calls and clone size follow that table, whereas D and trimming were derived from the DNA. This sample gives 95,000 to 150,000 clones in total; 16% of them show up just once. In total, the top ten clones hold under 2.5% of the sample.

Each donor gave one peripheral blood draw, approximately 0.11 L on average, collected into heparinised tubes. A BD FACSAria II and a panel including CD45RO, CCR7, CD25, CD127, CD95 and CD27 were used to sort naive, central memory, regulatory and stem cell-like memory CD4+ T cells. Purity was above 95% for every sorted population. Right away, PBMCs were isolated by Lymphoprep density gradient centrifugation and were stained directly, with no culture step. Samples were stained and sorted in pairs, with one healthy donor and one patient per experiment, so that batch effects were minimized. Relative to germline, V is 9 bases shorter and J is 6 bases shorter, with 9 bases between their ends. Reading from cysteine to phenylalanine, the CDR3 counts 12 amino acids. Just the 36-base CDR3 DNA is kept, in frame starting at base 1.

Material: central memory CD4+ T cells from blood. The clonotype was recovered from a man aged 25-45 years with type 1 diabetes. The V and J segments used are TRBV23-1 and TRBJ1-6, with the identity of the D gene unclear. Being an ORF, TRBV23-1 has a function that is uncertain. The DNA reads TGCGCCAGAGGGAGTTCTAATTCACCCCTCCACTTT. It translates as CARGSSNSPLHF.